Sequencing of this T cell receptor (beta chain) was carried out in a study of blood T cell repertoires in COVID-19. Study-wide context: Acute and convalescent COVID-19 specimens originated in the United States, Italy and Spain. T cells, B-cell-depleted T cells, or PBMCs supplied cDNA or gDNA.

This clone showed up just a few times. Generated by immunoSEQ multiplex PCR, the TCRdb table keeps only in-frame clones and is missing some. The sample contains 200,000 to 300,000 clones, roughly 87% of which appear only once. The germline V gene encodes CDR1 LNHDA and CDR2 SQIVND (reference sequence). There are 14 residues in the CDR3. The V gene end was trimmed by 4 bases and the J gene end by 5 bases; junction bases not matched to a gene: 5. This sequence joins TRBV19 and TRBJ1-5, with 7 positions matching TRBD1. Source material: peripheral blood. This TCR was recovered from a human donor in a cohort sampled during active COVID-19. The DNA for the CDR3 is TGTGCCAGTAGTACAAGGGACAGCCATCAGCCCCAGCATTTT. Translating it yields CASSTRDSHQPQHF.